This TCR beta chain stems from a study of siplizumab effects on memory and regulatory T cells. Study-level points and caveats: The authors did not confirm suppressive function in proliferating Tregs from siplizumab cultures. Treg-derived clones made up an average of approximately 70% of mappable alloreactive CD4+ clones with siplizumab and 26.9% in controls. Naive-or-memory phenotypes were unassignable for roughly 80-97% of proliferating CD4+ or CD8+ clones.

A word on this clone: The target antigen is unknown.

Libraries were prepared by immunoSEQ multiplex PCR; TCRdb keeps only in-frame clonotypes and omits some of them. The sample has over 85,000 clones; about 94% are singletons. This CDR3 comprises 17 residues. CDR1 is SNHLY, CDR2 FYNNEI, per germline. Trimming pared 4 bases from V and 1 base from J, leaving 16 bases between. This chain joins TRBV2 and TRBJ2-2, with a possible D match to TRBD1 (7 bases). The sequence came from a human donor in good health. The specimen sequenced was non-Treg CD4+ T cells sorted from blood. The CDR3 DNA sequence: TGTGCCAGCAGTGTCCCTACAGGGGACTTGAACACCGGGGAGCTGTTTTTT. Protein sequence: CASSVPTGDLNTGELFF.